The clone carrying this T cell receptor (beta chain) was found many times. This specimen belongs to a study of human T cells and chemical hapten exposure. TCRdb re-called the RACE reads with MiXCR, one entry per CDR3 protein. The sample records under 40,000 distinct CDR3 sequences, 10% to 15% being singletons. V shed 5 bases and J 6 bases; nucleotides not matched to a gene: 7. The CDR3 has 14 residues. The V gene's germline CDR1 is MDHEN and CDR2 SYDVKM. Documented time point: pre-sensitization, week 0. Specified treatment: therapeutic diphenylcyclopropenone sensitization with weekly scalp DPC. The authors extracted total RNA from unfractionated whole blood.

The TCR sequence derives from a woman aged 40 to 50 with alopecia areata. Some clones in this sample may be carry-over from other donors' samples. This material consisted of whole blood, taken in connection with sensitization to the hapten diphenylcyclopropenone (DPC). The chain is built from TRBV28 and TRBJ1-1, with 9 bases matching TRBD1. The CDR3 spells CASSRGTGIPEAFF. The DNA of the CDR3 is TGTGCCAGCAGTCGCGGGACAGGGATCCCTGAAGCTTTCTTT.